This T cell receptor beta chain appears in the sequencing data of a study of blood T cell repertoires in COVID-19. For the study at large: Whether acute or convalescent, the COVID-19 samples came from the United States, Italy and Spain. T cells, B-cell-depleted T cells, or PBMCs supplied cDNA or gDNA.

In the authors' workflow: Scientists estimated how many nucleated cells there were by amplifying reference gene primers. The table came from immunoSEQ multiplex PCR; TCRdb's copy has only in-frame clones and leaves some out. From that table come the V and J calls and clone size; the DNA was used to work out D and trimming. This sample has roughly 360,000 clones; 70% to 85% occur once, and the top ten carry about 1%. The sample taken for sequencing was peripheral blood. This clonotype was sampled from a human donor with acute or convalescent COVID-19. The donor label of this sample is uncertain.

The CDR3 spells CSVANTGSEAFF. The DNA for the CDR3 is TGCAGCGTTGCTAATACAGGGTCTGAAGCTTTCTTT. This chain connects TRBV29-1 to TRBJ1-1, with a possible D match to TRBD1 (6 bases). This CDR3 is 12 amino acids long. Germline-derived CDR1 and CDR2 are SQVTM and ANQGSEA. Trimming took off 4 bases at V and 6 bases at J, with 12 bases between the two ends.